These 19 T cell receptor beta chains were sequenced from one sample in a study of blood T cells in healthy people across ages. For the second PCR, which ran for about 7 to 11 cycles, a sample-barcoded 5' primer and a J-beta primer mix were used. MiXCR, run by TCRdb on the 5' RACE reads, gives a single entry per CDR3 protein. This repertoire shows approximately 760,000 distinct CDR3 sequences, roughly 25% found once; its top ten account for 9.4%. The same specimen was also included in a second study, on T cells of mothers and their children.

The source material was blood. Receptors originate from a boy younger than 18 in good health.

This clonotype was counted only a few times. The chain links TRBV5-8 to TRBJ2-2; TRBD1 is a possible D gene (5 bases). Trimming left V 0 bases short and J 3 bases short, with 9 bases between. The length of the CDR3 is 15 residues. Germline V gene lookup returns CDR1 SGHTS and CDR2 YDEGEE. The CDR3, as DNA: TGTGCCAGCAGCTTGGAGGGGCTCGACACCGGGGAGCTGTTTTTT. Translating gives CASSLEGLDTGELFF.

This clonotype showed up many times. This chain joins TRBV28 and TRBJ2-6; D call uncertain. Trimming left V 7 bases short and J 1 base short, with 5 bases between. CDR1 and CDR2 from the germline V gene are MDHEN and SYDVKM. The length of the CDR3 is 13 residues. CDR3 sequence reads: CASTPSGANVLTF. CDR3 DNA sequence: TGTGCCAGCACTCCTTCTGGGGCCAACGTCCTGACTTTC. The full variable domain, its missing parts supplied by reference TRBV28 and TRBJ2-6, is DVKVTQSSRYLVKRTGEKVFLECVQDMDHENMFWYRQDPGLGLRLIYFSYDVKMKEKGDIPEGYSVSREKKERFSLILESASTNQTSMYLCASTPSGANVLTFGAGSRLTVL.

This clonotype was observed a handful of times. V usage is TRBV7-3 and J usage is TRBJ2-5; D is unresolved. CDR1 SGHTA and CDR2 FQGTGA come from the germline V gene. The CDR3 has 14 amino acids. V lost 6 bases, J lost 4 bases, and 15 bases lay in between. The CDR3 DNA sequence: TGTGCCAGCAGTCCCGGTGGGGTTCCAGAGACCCAGTACTTC. Encoded protein: CASSPGGVPETQYF.

This clonotype has only a few counts. The V and J genes are TRBV29-1 and TRBJ2-1; no clear D. Germline V gene lookup returns CDR1 SQVTM and CDR2 ANQGSEA. The germline V and J ends were trimmed by 0 bases and 0 bases, with 9 bases remaining between them. This CDR3 is built from 15 residues. DNA of the CDR3: TGCAGCGTTGAAGAGACCCAAAGCTCCTACAATGAGCAGTTCTTC. This sequence encodes CSVEETQSSYNEQFF.

V is TRBV6-5 and J is TRBJ2-1; the D gene is possibly TRBD2 (6 bases). The length of the CDR3 is 15 residues. The V gene's germline CDR1 is MNHEY and CDR2 SVGAGI. The V gene lost 4 bases and the J gene lost 5 bases, with 15 bases spanning the gap. CDR3 sequence: CASSSSGGPHNEQFF. The CDR3 DNA reads TGTGCCAGCAGTTCTTCAGGAGGGCCCCACAATGAGCAGTTCTTC.

This chain links TRBV15 with TRBJ1-4; TRBD1 agrees at 8 bases. Germline V CDR1 and CDR2: LNHNV, YYDKDF (reference sequence). Trimming removed 4 bases from V and 8 bases from J; junction bases left unmatched: 6. There are 14 residues in the CDR3. The CDR3 sequence is CATSTDRGREKLFF. Written as DNA, the CDR3 is TGTGCCACCAGCACCGACAGGGGCAGGGAAAAACTGTTTTTT.

The DNA for the CDR3 is TGTGCCAGCAGCTTGTTAACTAGCGGGGGCCCCAAAAACATTCAGTACTTC. It yields the protein CASSLLTSGGPKNIQYF. The chain has TRBV7-2 and TRBJ2-4, with TRBD2 identical over 11 bases. This CDR3 has 17 residues. Germline V gene data show CDR1 as SGHTA and CDR2 as FQGNSA. Trimming at V came to 3 bases and at J to 2 bases, leaving 6 bases not matched to a gene.

The chain is built from TRBV20-1 and TRBJ1-1, with D hard to call. There are 14 residues in the CDR3. V gave up 1 base and J gave up 7 bases, with 16 bases separating them. From germline, CDR1 is DFQATT and CDR2 SNEGSKA (reference sequence). CDR3: CSARGREGSIEAFF. DNA of the CDR3: TGCAGTGCTAGAGGTAGGGAGGGATCAATTGAAGCTTTCTTT.

V gene TRBV3-1 combines with J gene TRBJ2-5; D ambiguous. Looked up from germline, CDR1 is LGHDT and CDR2 is YNNKEL (reference sequence). CDR3 length equals 12 residues. Trimming removed 1 base from V and 11 bases from J, with 11 bases in between. The CDR3 DNA follows: TGTGCCAGCAGCCAAGGAACAGTTGAGCAGTACTTC. Protein: CASSQGTVEQYF.

J is TRBJ2-7 and V is TRBV20-1; no reliable D call. This CDR3 comprises 12 residues. Germline-derived CDR1 and CDR2 are DFQATT and SNEGSKA (reference sequence). V was cut by 5 bases and J by 0 bases, with 8 bases left in between. The CDR3 DNA sequence: TGCAGTGCTGCCAGAGTCTCCTACGAGCAGTACTTC. Amino acids: CSAARVSYEQYF.

This chain uses TRBV7-3 with TRBJ2-5, with 8 positions matching TRBD2. The CDR3 totals 15 residues. Germline lookup yields CDR1 SGHTA and CDR2 FQGTGA. The V and J ends lost 5 bases and 5 bases, in that order; junction bases with no gene match: 10. The CDR3 DNA follows: TGTGCCAGCAGCCAGACACCCGGGGGGGAGGAGACCCAGTACTTC. It specifies CASSQTPGGEETQYF.

The CDR3 here is CATSRERGRTSGKDRGTQYF. CDR3 nucleotide sequence: TGTGCCACCAGCAGAGAACGGGGGAGAACTAGCGGGAAAGATCGGGGGACCCAGTACTTC. The V and J genes are TRBV15 and TRBJ2-5; 10 bases line up with TRBD2. The CDR3 has 20 amino acids. J gave up 7 bases and V 0 bases, and 20 bases lay outside the gene matches. Germline CDR1 and CDR2: LNHNV and YYDKDF (reference sequence).

This chain joins TRBV4-1 and TRBJ2-3; the match to TRBD2 covers 11 bases. This CDR3 contains 16 residues. The V gene's germline CDR1 is MGHRA and CDR2 YSYEKL. Trimming cost V 1 base and J 8 bases; bases outside gene matches: 8. The CDR3 DNA reads as TGCGCCAGCAGCCAAGTTTCTAGCGGGGGGAAGGTTACGCAGTATTTT. This sequence encodes CASSQVSSGGKVTQYF.

The chain has TRBV12-3 or TRBV12-4 and TRBJ2-2; 7 bases fit TRBD1. The CDR3 length is 15 residues. Unmatched junction bases numbered 3, after V lost 5 bases and J lost 0 bases. CDR3 sequence: CASSDRDPNTGELFF. The CDR3 DNA sequence: TGTGCCAGCAGTGACAGGGACCCGAACACCGGGGAGCTGTTTTTT.

This clonotype occurred a few times. The gene calls are TRBV19 and TRBJ1-1; 10 nucleotides agree with TRBD1. Germline-derived CDR1 and CDR2 are LNHDA and SQIVND (reference sequence). The CDR3 totals 16 residues. The V segment lost 7 bases and the J segment 1 base; nucleotides outside the gene matches: 9. The CDR3 DNA follows: TGTGCCAGTACCCGGACAGGGGGGGCACCGAACACTGAAGCTTTCTTT. Translation: CASTRTGGAPNTEAFF.

V gene TRBV2 combines with J gene TRBJ1-1, with D unclear. There are 12 residues in the CDR3. CDR1 is SNHLY, CDR2 FYNNEI, per germline. The V and J ends lost 7 bases and 8 bases respectively, with 14 bases between them. The CDR3 DNA reads as TGTGCCAGCATGGAGTGGTCCGGGGAAGCTTTCTTT. It specifies CASMEWSGEAFF.

The V call is TRBV12-3 or TRBV12-4, the J call TRBJ2-3; 7 positions agree with TRBD2. Germline trimming cut 5 bases from V and 3 bases from J; bases unmatched to any gene: 11. This CDR3 contains 16 residues. CDR3: CASSLHGGSATDTQYF. CDR3 coding DNA: TGTGCCAGCAGTCTTCACGGGGGGTCGGCGACAGATACGCAGTATTTT.

This clonotype came up a few times. This chain joins TRBV11-2 and TRBJ2-7; D unresolved. Germline CDR1 SGHAT, CDR2 FQNNGV. Trimming shortened V by 4 bases and J by 5 bases, and 15 bases separated the two germline ends. CDR3 length: 14 amino acids. CDR3 amino acids: CASSSSRSPHEQYF. The CDR3 region has the DNA TGTGCCAGCAGCTCCTCGCGGTCGCCCCACGAGCAGTACTTC.

This clonotype was seen a handful of times. The chain uses TRBV27 and TRBJ2-5; the match to TRBD1 covers 8 bases. The J call may be in error: the DNA end matches TRBJ2-7 better. Germline CDR1 reads MNHEY; CDR2 reads SMNVEV (reference sequence). The CDR3 is 15 amino acids. CDR3: CASSTRQGRHYEQYF. CDR3 DNA: TGTGCCAGCAGTACCCGACAGGGGCGCCACTACGAGCAGTACTTC.